This entry concerns a single T cell receptor (beta chain). The authors' processing: Scientists estimated how many nucleated cells there were by amplifying reference gene primers. Repertoires were generated with immunoSEQ multiplex PCR, while TCRdb's copy carries only in-frame clones and drops some. Clonal size and the V and J genes are those of that table, whereas D and trimming came from the DNA. The table includes about 220,000 clones, about 86% detected once. This CDR3 has 16 residues. V was pared by 2 bases and J by 6 bases, with 17 bases between. Germline CDR1 MNHNS, CDR2 SASEGT. The sample originates from a study of blood T cell repertoires in COVID-19. Across the study: Italy, Spain and the United States were the sources of the convalescent and acute COVID-19 samples. T cells, B-cell-depleted T cells, or PBMCs supplied cDNA or gDNA.

This clonotype originated in a woman aged 60 to 75 with acute or convalescent COVID-19. The sequencing sample was made of peripheral blood. This chain links TRBV6-1 with TRBJ1-5; maybe TRBD1 (5 bases). CDR3 sequence reads: CASSEMGLQVGQPQHF. Written as DNA, the CDR3 is TGTGCCAGCAGTGAAATGGGGTTACAGGTTGGTCAGCCCCAGCATTTT.